Given below is one TCR beta chain in context. The repertoire was sequenced with immunoSEQ multiplex PCR; TCRdb's copy has only in-frame clones and lacks some. The data contain 100,000 to 150,000 clones, around 82% of them singletons. Enrolment of Seattle patients took place during active infection, and they were followed longitudinally. This sample is part of a study of blood T cell repertoires in COVID-19. Across the whole study: Sites in the United States, Italy and Spain provided acute and convalescent COVID-19 samples. T cells, B-cell-depleted T cells, or PBMCs supplied cDNA or gDNA.

The CDR3 spans 15 residues. V dropped 3 bases and J dropped 7; count of bases not matched to a gene: 7. The V gene's germline CDR1 is SNHLY and CDR2 FYNNEI. Sequenced: peripheral blood. The sequence derives from a young man with COVID-19, enrolled during active disease. The V gene is TRBV2, the J gene TRBJ1-4, with 8 bases aligning to TRBD1. This CDR3 reads CASSDRTGGSEKLFF. In DNA, the CDR3 is TGTGCCAGCAGTGATAGAACAGGGGGAAGTGAAAAACTGTTTTTT.